The 10 T cell receptor beta chains reported below all come from one sample, sequenced in a study of blood T cell repertoires in COVID-19. Assay: immunoSEQ multiplex PCR; the TCRdb copy retains only in-frame clones and omits some. Here the sample spans about 280,000 clones, 85% being singletons. Material: PBMCs or T cells enriched from blood (not recorded which). The origin of the receptors is a woman in her forties or fifties who had recovered from COVID-19.

This rearrangement joins TRBV12-3 or TRBV12-4 to TRBJ1-1; 10 bases align to TRBD1. V trimming: 6 bases; J trimming: 7 bases; junction bases outside the gene matches: 2. The length of the CDR3 is 12 residues. In DNA, the CDR3 is TGTGCCAGCAGCAGGACAGGGGGTGAAGCTTTCTTT. Its protein product is CASSRTGGEAFF.

V gene TRBV30 combines with J gene TRBJ2-6; a possible D gene is TRBD1 (5 bases). The length of the CDR3 is 15 residues. Germline CDR1 and CDR2: GTSNPN and SVGIG (reference sequence). Trimming pared 2 bases from V and 3 bases from J, leaving 11 bases between. CDR3 loop: CAWSKGADGANVLTF. CDR3 nucleotides: TGTGCCTGGAGTAAAGGGGCTGATGGGGCCAACGTCCTGACTTTC.

In its sample, this clone was seen once. This chain's CDR3 is CASSQPGGASSYNEQFF. The CDR3 DNA reads TGTGCCAGCAGCCAACCGGGGGGGGCTAGCTCCTACAATGAGCAGTTCTTC. J is TRBJ2-1 and V is TRBV4-2, with TRBD2 identical over 8 bases. This CDR3 contains 17 residues. Trimming at V came to 2 bases and at J to 0 bases, leaving 6 bases not matched to a gene. Germline V gene sequence: CDR1 LGHNA, CDR2 YNFKEQ.

The chain combines TRBV30 with TRBJ1-1; TRBD1 matches at 7 bases. Germline V lookup: CDR1 GTSNPN, CDR2 SVGIG (reference sequence). This CDR3 comprises 12 residues. V dropped 3 bases and J dropped 4; count of bases not matched to a gene: 2. CDR3 loop: CAWRTGFTEAFF. The CDR3 DNA sequence: TGTGCCTGGAGGACAGGGTTCACTGAAGCTTTCTTT.

Of note for this clone: The junction shows a germline mismatch at one end, possibly a read error. This chain links TRBV10-3 with TRBJ1-5; 7 bases align to TRBD1. The germline CDR1 and CDR2 sequences are ENHRY and SYGVKD. This CDR3 spans 17 amino acids. CDR3 in amino acids: CATSGYTGDISNQPQHF. The CDR3 DNA sequence: TGTGCCACCAGTGGATACACAGGGGACATTAGCAATCAGCCCCAGCATTTT.

This chain uses TRBV5-5 with TRBJ2-5; 11 bases align to TRBD2. This CDR3 is 15 amino acids long. Germline V gene data show CDR1 as SGHKS and CDR2 as YYEKEE (reference sequence). The junction had 5 bases not matched to a gene; V was cut back by 3 bases and J by 4 bases. The CDR3 is CASSSGLAGGETQYF. The CDR3 DNA reads TGTGCCAGCAGCTCCGGACTAGCGGGCGGAGAGACCCAGTACTTC.

The V and J genes are TRBV2 and TRBJ1-5; the D is unclear. V was shortened by 6 bases and J by 6 bases, with 12 bases between the two germline ends. There are 13 residues in the CDR3. The germline CDR1 and CDR2 sequences are SNHLY and FYNNEI. The CDR3 sequence: CASRPNSPQPQHF. The CDR3, as DNA: TGTGCCAGCAGACCAAACAGCCCTCAGCCCCAGCATTTT.

The chain couples TRBV6-2 or TRBV6-3 to TRBJ2-5; 7 bases agree with TRBD2. CDR1 and CDR2 from the germline V gene are MNHEY and SVGEGT. Trimming took 6 bases from V and 5 from J; bases not matched to a gene: 6. The CDR3 has 13 residues. For the CDR3, the DNA is TGTGCCAGCAGCAAGGGACTATTGGAGACCCAGTACTTC. It yields the protein CASSKGLLETQYF.

The chain carries TRBV21-1 and TRBJ2-3; the table's D call of TRBD2 was not tested on the DNA. TRBV21-1 is shown as a pseudogene. The CDR3 has 17 amino acids. The CDR3 here is CASSRWVTSGIGDTQYF. CDR3 nucleotide sequence: TGTGCCAGCAGCAGGTGGGTAACTAGCGGGATAGGAGATACGCAGTATTTT.

This clone was observed a handful of times. This sequence joins TRBV29-1 and TRBJ1-3, with D hard to call. Trimming left V 5 bases short and J 0 bases short, with 11 bases between. The germline V gene has CDR1 SQVTM and CDR2 ANQGSEA. The CDR3 consists of 14 residues. The CDR3 DNA reads as TGCAGCGTTTCCAGCGATGGCTCTGGAAACACCATATATTTT. Its translation: CSVSSDGSGNTIYF. Full variable domain (remainder filled in from reference TRBV29-1 and TRBJ1-3): SAVISQKPSRDICQRGTSLTIQCQVDSQVTMMFWYRQQPGQSLTLIATANQGSEATYESGFVIDKFPISRPNLTFSTLTVSNMSPEDSSIYLCSVSSDGSGNTIYFGEGSWLTVV.